This T cell receptor (beta chain) derives from a study of T cell repertoires in cytomegalovirus infection. Study-level background: Signatures in public TCR beta sequences pointed to both CMV infection and matching HLA type.

TCRdb itself ran the reads through MiXCR, one entry per CDR3 protein. The data show approximately 320,000 distinct CDR3 sequences, around 9.5% seen once. Overall study findings and caveats: Identification of carriers of CMV plus the relevant HLA was performed using cumulative public TCR beta family frequency. Dominating the ex vivo response were HLA-C-restricted CMV-specific TCR beta clonotypes.

Worth noting for this clonotype: The antigen remains undetermined.

Sequenced sample: PBMCs. The TCR sequence derives from a human donor in good health (CMV status not recorded). Some clones in this sample may be carry-over from other donors' samples.

CDR3 residues: CSAIPSANTGTGVLSYEQYF. CDR3 coding DNA: TGCAGTGCTATCCCCTCCGCAAATACCGGGACAGGGGTCCTCTCCTACGAGCAGTACTTC. The rearrangement uses TRBV20-1 and TRBJ2-7, with 10 bases lining up with TRBD1. Germline-derived CDR1 and CDR2 are DFQATT and SNEGSKA (reference sequence). The J segment lost 0 bases and the V segment lost 4 bases, leaving 21 bases of the junction unmatched. The CDR3 spans 20 residues.